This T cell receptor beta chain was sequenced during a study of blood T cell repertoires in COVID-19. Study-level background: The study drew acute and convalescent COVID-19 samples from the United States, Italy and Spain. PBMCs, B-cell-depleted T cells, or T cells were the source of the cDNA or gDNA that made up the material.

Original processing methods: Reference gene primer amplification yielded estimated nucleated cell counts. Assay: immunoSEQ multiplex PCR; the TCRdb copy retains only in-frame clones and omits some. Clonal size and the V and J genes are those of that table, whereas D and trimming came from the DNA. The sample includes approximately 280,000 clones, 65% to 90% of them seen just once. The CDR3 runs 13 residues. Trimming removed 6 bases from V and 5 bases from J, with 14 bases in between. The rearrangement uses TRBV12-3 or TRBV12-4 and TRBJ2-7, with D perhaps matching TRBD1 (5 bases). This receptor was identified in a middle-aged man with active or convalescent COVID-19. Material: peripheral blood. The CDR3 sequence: CASSSQVSNEQYF. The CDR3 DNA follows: TGTGCCAGCAGCTCACAGGTATCCAACGAGCAGTACTTC.